The next 23 T cell receptor beta chains were all read from a single sample in a study of T cell responses to AZD1222 COVID-19 vaccine. Using immunoSEQ multiplex PCR, the repertoire was profiled, and TCRdb retains in-frame clones only, with some absent. Seen here are over 150,000 clones, about 89% observed once, and the top ten hold under 4%. The sequenced sample was peripheral blood, obtained 28 days after the second AZD1222 dose. These receptors were obtained from an adult who received the AZD1222 COVID-19 vaccine.

J is TRBJ2-7 and V is TRBV5-1; either TRBD1 or TRBD2 may supply D (5 bases each). CDR1 SGHRS and CDR2 YFSETQ come from the germline V gene. This CDR3 comprises 14 residues. V was pared by 0 bases and J by 3 bases, with 10 bases between. Here the CDR3 reads CASSLGGGGYEQYF. In DNA form, the CDR3 reads TGCGCCAGCAGCTTGGGTGGGGGTGGCTACGAGCAGTACTTC.

This clone was observed once. V is TRBV7-9 and J is TRBJ2-3, with D perhaps TRBD2 (5 bases). CDR3 length: 13 residues. Trimming shortened V by 5 bases and J by 4 bases, and 10 bases separated the two germline ends. Germline CDR1 and CDR2: SEHNR and FQNEAQ (reference sequence). CDR3 in amino acids: CASSPGGPDTQYF. CDR3 nucleotide sequence: TGTGCCAGCAGCCCCGGAGGTCCAGATACGCAGTATTTT.

V and J are TRBV6-1 and TRBJ1-1; D gene uncertain. The CDR3 spans 14 residues. Germline V gene data show CDR1 as MNHNS and CDR2 as SASEGT. Deletions cut 5 bases from V and 0 bases from J, with 10 bases between. The CDR3 loop is CASSIDTVNTEAFF. The CDR3 nucleotides read TGTGCCAGCAGTATCGATACAGTGAACACTGAAGCTTTCTTT.

V and J are TRBV29-1 and TRBJ1-1; D remains unclear. Germline V lookup: CDR1 SQVTM, CDR2 ANQGSEA. Trimming took off 7 bases at V and 1 base at J, with 10 bases between the two ends. This CDR3 spans 12 amino acids. CDR3 sequence reads: CSATTQNTEAFF. Written as DNA, the CDR3 is TGCAGCGCCACGACACAGAACACTGAAGCTTTCTTT.

The rearrangement links TRBV5-8 to TRBJ1-1; no firm D call. In germline, CDR1 is SGHTS, CDR2 YDEGEE. The V gene lost 4 bases and the J gene lost 1 base, with 14 bases spanning the gap. The CDR3 consists of 15 residues. CDR3 coding DNA: TGTGCCAGCAGCCTGACCTTGAATCCGAACACTGAAGCTTTCTTT. Protein sequence: CASSLTLNPNTEAFF.

The chain combines TRBV7-9 with TRBJ2-5, with 8 nucleotides matching TRBD1. V was pared by 4 bases and J by 5 bases, with 9 bases of the junction left unmatched. The germline V gene has CDR1 SEHNR and CDR2 FQNEAQ (reference sequence). The CDR3 is made up of 15 amino acids. CDR3 DNA: TGTGCCAGCAGCTCTTCGAGGACAGGGTTGGAGACCCAGTACTTC. Its translation: CASSSSRTGLETQYF.

In its sample, this clone was seen a few times. The genes are TRBV28 and TRBJ1-2, with 7 bases lining up with TRBD1. The V and J ends lost 6 bases and 8 bases, in that order; junction bases with no gene match: 9. Germline CDR1 reads MDHEN; CDR2 reads SYDVKM. CDR3 length: 13 residues. CDR3 region: CASRKIRDSGYTF. Here the CDR3 DNA reads TGTGCCAGCAGGAAGATAAGGGACAGCGGCTACACCTTC.

This clone was recorded once. This sequence joins TRBV29-1 and TRBJ2-7; 8 bases align to TRBD1. The CDR3 has 13 residues. Germline CDR1 is SQVTM and CDR2 is ANQGSEA. After removal of 4 bases from V and 3 bases from J, the junction contained 5 bases not matched to a gene. The CDR3 region has the DNA TGCAGCGTTGTCGACAGGGGATTCTACGAGCAGTACTTC. This encodes CSVVDRGFYEQYF.

The CDR3 region has the DNA TGTGCCAGCAGTCGGACGGGCTCTGGAAACACCATATATTTT. This sequence encodes CASSRTGSGNTIYF. The chain joins TRBV6-4 to TRBJ1-3; D is unclear. Trimming stripped 5 bases from V and 0 bases from J, with 8 bases between. This CDR3 is 14 amino acids long. Per the germline V gene, CDR1 is MRHNA and CDR2 is SNTAGT.

V and J are TRBV5-1 and TRBJ1-6; the D is unclear. V dropped 0 bases and J dropped 7 bases, with 8 bases sitting between them. Germline-derived CDR1 and CDR2 are SGHRS and YFSETQ. The CDR3 loop spans 14 amino acids. DNA for the CDR3: TGCGCCAGCAGCTTGGTCCCGAAAAATTCACCCCTCCACTTT. It yields the protein CASSLVPKNSPLHF. Full variable domain (outside the CDR3, taken from reference TRBV5-1 and TRBJ1-6): KAGVTQTPRYLIKTRGQQVTLSCSPISGHRSVSWYQQTPGQGLQFLFEYFSETQRNKGNFPGRFSGRQFSNSRSEMNVSTLELGDSALYLCASSLVPKNSPLHFGNGTRLTVT.

The chain links TRBV27 to TRBJ2-1; perhaps TRBD2 as D (6 bases). The CDR3 contains 16 residues. Trimming shortened V by 2 bases and J by 5 bases, and 16 bases separated the two germline ends. CDR1 is MNHEY and CDR2 is SMNVEV in the germline V gene (reference sequence). CDR3 amino acids: CASSLLGVSGNNEQFF. The DNA of the CDR3 is TGTGCCAGCAGTTTACTTGGGGTTAGCGGAAACAATGAGCAGTTCTTC.

The genes are TRBV21-1 and TRBJ2-1; the table's TRBD1 call for D was not verified on the DNA. TRBV21-1 is recorded as a pseudogene. This CDR3 is built from 14 residues. CDR3 DNA sequence: TGTGCCAGCTGTCGTACAGGTTGTTGGAATGAGCAGTTCTTC. Its protein is CASCRTGCWNEQFF.

V and J are TRBV5-4 and TRBJ1-3; D perhaps matches TRBD1 (5 bases). With 0 bases removed from V and 2 bases from J, the gap between germline ends came to 6 bases. From germline, CDR1 is SGHNT and CDR2 YYREEE (reference sequence). The CDR3 sequence is 14 residues long. CDR3 loop: CASSLGRAGNTIYF. The CDR3 nucleotides are TGTGCCAGCAGCTTGGGCAGGGCTGGAAACACCATATATTTT.

This clone was picked up one time. The chain uses TRBV9 and TRBJ2-7; tentative D call: TRBD1 (5 bases). Germline V gives CDR1 SGDLS, CDR2 YYNGEE. This CDR3 has 13 amino acids. Deletions cut 3 bases from V and 0 bases from J, with 7 bases between. The CDR3 is CASSEDNSYEQYF. The CDR3 DNA follows: TGTGCCAGCAGCGAGGACAACTCCTACGAGCAGTACTTC.

The rearrangement uses TRBV28 and TRBJ2-1, with 11 positions matching TRBD1. The CDR3 sequence is 15 residues long. The germline gives CDR1 MDHEN, CDR2 SYDVKM. J lost 8 bases, V lost 6 bases, and 9 bases had no gene match. The CDR3 spells CASSPAGQGADEQFF. For the CDR3, the DNA is TGTGCCAGCAGCCCCGCTGGACAGGGGGCAGATGAGCAGTTCTTC.

V gene TRBV29-1 combines with J gene TRBJ2-7, with 14 bases lining up with TRBD2. In germline, CDR1 is SQVTM, CDR2 ANQGSEA. This CDR3 comprises 15 residues. V gave up 2 bases and J gave up 2 bases; unmatched junction bases: 2. CDR3 region: CSVELTSGRAYEQYF. In DNA, the CDR3 is TGCAGCGTTGAACTGACTAGCGGGAGGGCCTACGAGCAGTACTTC.

The chain combines TRBV12-2 with TRBJ1-6; the table's D call, TRBD1, has no DNA check behind it. TRBV12-2 corresponds to a pseudogene. There are 14 residues in the CDR3. The CDR3 DNA sequence: TGTGCAAGTCGCTTAGCGCCCACAGCTTCACCCCTCCACTTT. It codes for CASRLAPTASPLHF.

This chain links TRBV7-2 with TRBJ2-1; D is perhaps TRBD1 or TRBD2 (5 bases each). The length of the CDR3 is 15 residues. CDR1 is SGHTA, CDR2 FQGNSA, per germline. V was cut by 2 bases and J by 8 bases, with 16 bases left in between. In nucleotides, the CDR3 is TGTGCCAGCAGCTTAAGGACCGGGGCCGGCGATGAGCAGTTCTTC. Translation: CASSLRTGAGDEQFF.

The V call is TRBV24-1, the J call TRBJ2-1; the match to TRBD2 covers 7 bases. The ends lost 4 bases at V and 0 bases at J; junction bases unmatched: 11. The CDR3 runs to 18 residues. Germline lookup yields CDR1 KGHDR and CDR2 SFDVKD. The CDR3 DNA follows: TGTGCCACCAGTGACTTGGGGGGTGCGGGAGACTCCTACAATGAGCAGTTCTTC. Its translation is CATSDLGGAGDSYNEQFF.

This sequence joins TRBV9 and TRBJ2-2; D gene uncertain. The germline V gene has CDR1 SGDLS and CDR2 YYNGEE. The CDR3 is 12 residues long. V dropped 2 bases and J dropped 7 bases, with 6 bases sitting between them. The CDR3 coding sequence is TGTGCCAGCAGCGTGTTTATCGGGGAGCTGTTTTTT. Its protein product is CASSVFIGELFF.

The V gene is TRBV2, the J gene TRBJ1-2; 7 nucleotides agree with TRBD1. V shed 2 bases, J shed 8 bases, and the junction held 11 bases outside the gene matches. The CDR3 spans 15 residues. Germline V gene sequence: CDR1 SNHLY, CDR2 FYNNEI. CDR3 loop: CASSERRQGPAGYTF. Here the CDR3 DNA reads TGTGCCAGCAGTGAACGCCGACAGGGCCCGGCGGGCTACACCTTC.

This chain links TRBV5-4 with TRBJ1-1, with D unclear. Looked up from germline, CDR1 is SGHNT and CDR2 is YYREEE (reference sequence). V lost 0 bases, J lost 5 bases, and 8 bases lay in between. This CDR3 spans 13 amino acids. The CDR3 bases are TGTGCCAGCAGCTTGGTTGTCGGGACTGAAGCTTTCTTT. Its translation: CASSLVVGTEAFF.

The V gene is TRBV30, the J gene TRBJ2-7; TRBD2 aligns across 12 bases. Trimming removed 3 bases from V and 6 bases from J; junction bases left unmatched: 6. The CDR3 has 14 amino acids. Germline-derived CDR1 and CDR2 are GTSNPN and SVGIG (reference sequence). The CDR3 sequence: CAWRTSGSWTEQYF. The CDR3 nucleotides are TGTGCCTGGAGGACTAGCGGGAGTTGGACCGAGCAGTACTTC.